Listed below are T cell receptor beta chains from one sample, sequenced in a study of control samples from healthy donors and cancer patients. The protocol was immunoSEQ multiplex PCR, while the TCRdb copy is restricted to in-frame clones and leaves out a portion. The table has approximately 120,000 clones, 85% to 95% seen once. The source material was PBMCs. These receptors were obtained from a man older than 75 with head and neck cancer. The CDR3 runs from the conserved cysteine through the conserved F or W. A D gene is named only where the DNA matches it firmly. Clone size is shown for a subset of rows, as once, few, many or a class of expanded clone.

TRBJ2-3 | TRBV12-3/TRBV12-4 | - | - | TGTGCCAGCAGCCCCACAGGACCAGATACGCAGTATTTT | CASSPTGPDTQYF
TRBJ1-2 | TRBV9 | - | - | TGTGCCAGCAGCGTAGTAGGATATGGCTACACCTTC | CASSVVGYGYTF
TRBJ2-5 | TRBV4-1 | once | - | TGCGCCAGCAGCCAAGATAGGGCAGGGTGGGCAGAGACCCAGTACTTC | CASSQDRAGWAETQYF
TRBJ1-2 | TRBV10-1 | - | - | TGCGCCAGCAGTGACAGTCTCATCTATGGCTACACCTTC | CASSDSLIYGYTF
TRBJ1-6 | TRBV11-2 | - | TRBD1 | TGTGCCAGCAGCTGGGACAGTTCACCCCTCCACTTT | CASSWDSSPLHF
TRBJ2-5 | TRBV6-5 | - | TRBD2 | TGTGCCAGCAGATTCGAGCGGGGGGGCCAAGAGACCCAGTACTTC | CASRFERGGQETQYF
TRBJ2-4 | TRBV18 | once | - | TGTGCCAGCTCACCGACCGGGACAACCAAAAACATTCAGTACTTC | CASSPTGTTKNIQYF
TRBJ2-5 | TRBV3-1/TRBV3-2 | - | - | TGTGCCAGCAGCCATACCAATCCACAGGGAATCCTCGAGACCCAGTACTTC | CASSHTNPQGILETQYF
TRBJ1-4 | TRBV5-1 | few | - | TGCGCCAGCAGCACTGAATGGACAGATGATGAAAAACTGTTTTTT | CASSTEWTDDEKLFF
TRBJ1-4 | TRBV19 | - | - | TGTGCCAGTAGTATGGGTGGCCGGGCCTTCGAAAAACTGTTTTTT | CASSMGGRAFEKLFF
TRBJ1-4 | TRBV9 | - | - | TGTGCCAGCAGCCAGGGAGGGGGTCTGCGTGAAAAACTGTTTTTT | CASSQGGGLREKLFF
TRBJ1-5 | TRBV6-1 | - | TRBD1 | TGTGCCAGCAGTGAAGGGGCAGGGGGTGGCCAGCCCCAGCATTTT | CASSEGAGGGQPQHF
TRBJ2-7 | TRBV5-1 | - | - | TGCGCCAGCAGCTTGGACAGGGTTGGGGGCGAGCAGTACTTC | CASSLDRVGGEQYF
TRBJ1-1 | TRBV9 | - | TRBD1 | TGTGCCAGCAGCGCTCGGCCCGGGACAGATGAAAGGATGAACACTGAAGCTTTCTTT | CASSARPGTDERMNTEAFF